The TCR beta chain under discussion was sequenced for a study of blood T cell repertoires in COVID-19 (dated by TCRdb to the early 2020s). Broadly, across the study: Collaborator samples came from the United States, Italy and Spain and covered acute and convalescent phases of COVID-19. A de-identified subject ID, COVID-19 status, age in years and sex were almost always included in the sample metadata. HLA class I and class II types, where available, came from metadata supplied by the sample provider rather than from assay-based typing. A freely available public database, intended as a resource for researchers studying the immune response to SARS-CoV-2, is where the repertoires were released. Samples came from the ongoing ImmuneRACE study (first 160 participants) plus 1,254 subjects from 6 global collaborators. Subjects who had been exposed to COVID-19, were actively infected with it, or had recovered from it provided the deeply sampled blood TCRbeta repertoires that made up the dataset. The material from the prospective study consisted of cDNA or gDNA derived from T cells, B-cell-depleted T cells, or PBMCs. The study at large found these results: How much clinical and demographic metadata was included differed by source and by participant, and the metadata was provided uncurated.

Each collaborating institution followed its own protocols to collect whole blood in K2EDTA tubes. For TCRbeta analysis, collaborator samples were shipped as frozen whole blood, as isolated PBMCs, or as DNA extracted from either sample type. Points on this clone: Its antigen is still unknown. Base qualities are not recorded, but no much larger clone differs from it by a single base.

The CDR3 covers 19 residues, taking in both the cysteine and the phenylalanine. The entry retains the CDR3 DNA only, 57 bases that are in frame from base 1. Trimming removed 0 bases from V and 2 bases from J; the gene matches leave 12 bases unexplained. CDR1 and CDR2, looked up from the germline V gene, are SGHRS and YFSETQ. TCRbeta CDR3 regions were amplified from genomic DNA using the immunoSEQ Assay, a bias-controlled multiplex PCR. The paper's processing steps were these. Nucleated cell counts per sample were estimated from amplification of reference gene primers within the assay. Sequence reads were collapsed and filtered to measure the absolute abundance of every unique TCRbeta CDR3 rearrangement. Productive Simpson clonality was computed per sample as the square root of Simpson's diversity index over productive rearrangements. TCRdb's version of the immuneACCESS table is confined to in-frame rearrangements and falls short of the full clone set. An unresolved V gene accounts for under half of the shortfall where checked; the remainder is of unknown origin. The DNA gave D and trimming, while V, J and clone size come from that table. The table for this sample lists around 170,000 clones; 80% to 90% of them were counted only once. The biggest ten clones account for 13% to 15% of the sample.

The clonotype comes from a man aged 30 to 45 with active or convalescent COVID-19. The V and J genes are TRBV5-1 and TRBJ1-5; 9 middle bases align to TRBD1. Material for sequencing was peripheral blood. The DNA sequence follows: TGCGCCAGCAGCTTGGGGCCCCTGGGGGGACAGGGAGGCAATCAGCCCCAGCATTTT. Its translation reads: CASSLGPLGGQGGNQPQHF.